This passage covers 12 T cell receptor beta chains from one sample sequenced in a study of siplizumab effects on memory and regulatory T cells. These receptors have no identified antigens. Sequenced by immunoSEQ multiplex PCR; TCRdb stores in-frame clones only, minus some. The sample contains over 10,000 clones, under 40% of which appear only once. Researchers maintained the mixed lymphocyte reaction cells in coculture at 37°C for five to six days. The source material was CFSE-low (dividing) CD8+ T cells sorted from an allogeneic mixed lymphocyte reaction. Receptors originate from a human donor in good health; the cells came from an allogeneic mixed lymphocyte reaction.

CDR3: CASSFTGDEQFF. The CDR3 region has the DNA TGTGCCAGCAGCTTCACGGGTGATGAGCAGTTCTTC. The chain employs TRBV4-2 and TRBJ2-1; unclear D gene. V was trimmed by 5 bases and J by 8 bases, leaving 10 bases between them. CDR1 and CDR2 (germline): LGHNA, YNFKEQ. The CDR3 is 12 residues long.

The J gene is TRBJ2-3, the V gene TRBV7-9; 8 bases fit TRBD2. The ends lost 5 bases at V and 0 bases at J; junction bases unmatched: 7. This CDR3 has 16 residues. CDR1 SEHNR and CDR2 FQNEAQ come from the germline V gene (reference sequence). The CDR3 protein is CASSPPTSGSTDTQYF. CDR3 in DNA: TGTGCCAGCAGCCCTCCAACTAGCGGTAGCACAGATACGCAGTATTTT.

This clone was seen a few times. This chain uses TRBV19 with TRBJ1-1, with 8 bases that match TRBD1. CDR1 and CDR2 (germline): LNHDA, SQIVND (reference sequence). Germline trimming cut 7 bases from V and 7 bases from J; bases unmatched to any gene: 8. The CDR3 is 13 amino acids. The CDR3 loop reads CASTPGQGVEAFF. DNA for the CDR3: TGTGCCAGTACCCCCGGACAGGGAGTTGAAGCTTTCTTT.

The J gene is TRBJ2-1, the V gene TRBV4-1; D might be TRBD1 (6 bases). CDR1 MGHRA and CDR2 YSYEKL come from the germline V gene. The CDR3 is 14 residues long. V was cut by 4 bases and J by 10 bases, with 17 bases left in between. The CDR3 loop is CASSLMTGQNEQFF. Written as DNA, the CDR3 is TGCGCCAGCAGCCTAATGACAGGCCAAAACGAGCAGTTCTTC.

There are many counts of this clone. The rearrangement links TRBV4-2 to TRBJ1-1, with a tentative D call TRBD1 (5 bases). The ends were cut back, 1 base at V and 11 bases at J, with 14 bases in the middle. The CDR3 extends over 13 amino acids. Germline CDR1 reads LGHNA; CDR2 reads YNFKEQ. The CDR3 DNA reads as TGTGCCAGCAGCCAAGGGCGGGACCCCGCCGCTTTCTTT. Its translation: CASSQGRDPAAFF.

This chain connects TRBV6-6 to TRBJ2-7; perhaps TRBD1 as D (6 bases). Germline assignment: CDR1 MNHNY and CDR2 SVGAGI (reference sequence). V dropped 0 bases and J dropped 7 bases, with 19 bases sitting between them. The length of the CDR3 is 16 residues. The CDR3 DNA reads as TGTGCCAGCAGTTACTCGGACAGTCTCATTGGTGGAGAGCAGTACTTC. Encoded protein: CASSYSDSLIGGEQYF.

By sample share, this clone is medium-sized. CDR3 sequence (DNA): TGTGCCAGTACGACTAGCGGGAGGAACGAGCAGTACTTC. As protein: CASTTSGRNEQYF. V and J are TRBV13 and TRBJ2-7, with 13 bases that match TRBD2. V dropped 9 bases and J dropped 5; count of bases not matched to a gene: 4. CDR1 and CDR2 from the germline V gene are PRHDT and FYEKMQ (reference sequence). This CDR3 has 13 residues. The whole variable domain, remainder taken from reference TRBV13 and TRBJ2-7, is AAGVIQSPRHLIKEKRETATLKCYPIPRHDTVYWYQQGPGQDPQFLISFYEKMQSDKGSIPDRFSAQQFSDYHSELNMSSLELGDSALYFCASTTSGRNEQYFGPGTRLTVT.

V gene TRBV7-6 combines with J gene TRBJ2-2; 8 nucleotides match TRBD2. The CDR3 extends over 19 amino acids. From germline, CDR1 is SGHVS and CDR2 FNYEAQ. J was trimmed by 5 bases and V by 1 base; bases with no gene match: 15. As DNA, the CDR3 is TGTGCCAGCAGCTTAGTCGTGGTGGACGGGGGGGCGGAGACCGGGGAGCTGTTTTTT. It encodes CASSLVVVDGGAETGELFF.

By sample share, this clone is medium-sized. The DNA of the CDR3 is TGTGCCAGCAGCGTTAGGCAGAACACTGAAGCTTTCTTT. This sequence encodes CASSVRQNTEAFF. This chain uses TRBV9 with TRBJ1-1; D gene unclear. The ends were cut back, 2 bases at V and 1 base at J, with 6 bases in the middle. CDR1 SGDLS and CDR2 YYNGEE come from the germline V gene. The CDR3 length is 13 residues. The full variable domain, in which reference TRBV9 and TRBJ1-1 provide the parts outside the CDR3, is DSGVTQTPKHLITATGQRVTLRCSPRSGDLSVYWYQQSLDQGLQFLIQYYNGEERAKGNILERFSAQQFPDLHSELNLSSLELGDSALYFCASSVRQNTEAFFGQGTRLTVV.

The chain carries TRBV27 and TRBJ2-7; D uncertain. V was shortened by 4 bases and J by 0 bases, with 16 bases between the two germline ends. This CDR3 region has 16 residues. In germline, CDR1 is MNHEY, CDR2 SMNVEV (reference sequence). CDR3 sequence (DNA): TGTGCCAGCAGTTCCGTTGAAAGGGCCCACTCCTACGAGCAGTACTTC. Amino acids: CASSSVERAHSYEQYF.

The sample holds a few counts of this clone. This chain links TRBV7-9 with TRBJ2-7; 8 bases map to TRBD1. Trimming removed 6 bases from V and 3 bases from J; junction bases left unmatched: 4. The CDR3 has 13 amino acids. The V gene's germline CDR1 is SEHNR and CDR2 FQNEAQ (reference sequence). CDR3 amino acids: CASSRTGIYEQYF. CDR3 bases: TGTGCCAGCAGTCGGACAGGGATCTACGAGCAGTACTTC.

V is TRBV7-3 and J is TRBJ1-1; D is ambiguous. In germline, CDR1 is SGHTA, CDR2 FQGTGA. The CDR3 covers 15 residues. V was trimmed by 1 base and J by 1 base, leaving 10 bases between them. For the CDR3, the DNA is TGTGCCAGCAGCTTAATGAACATTAAGAACACTGAAGCTTTCTTT. This encodes CASSLMNIKNTEAFF.